This TCR beta chain was identified in a study of cytomegalovirus exposure and HLA in healthy donors. Study outcomes and limitations: Because they were indistinguishable, some V segments, including TRBV6-2 and TRBV6-3, were excluded. The presence/absence work took it that sequencing depth was about the same across donors. Some public TCRs appeared in many individuals, while most sequences were rare.

Comment on this clone: Antigen specificity is unknown.

13 Jbeta primers and 60 Vbeta primers were used for the PCR. Assay used: immunoSEQ multiplex PCR; TCRdb lists only in-frame clones, some missing. This table has some 110,000 clones, approximately 80% appearing once. The CDR3 runs to 13 residues. The germline gives CDR1 SGHTA, CDR2 FQGNSA. Trimming cost V 1 base and J 9 bases, with 7 bases left between them. The chain joins TRBV7-2 to TRBJ1-6; D remains unclear. Sequencing input: PBMCs. The sequence was obtained from a man aged 35-49 years in good health and CMV-seronegative. This CDR3 reads CASSLGLVSPLHF. The CDR3 DNA reads TGTGCCAGCAGCTTAGGTTTAGTTTCACCCCTCCACTTT.